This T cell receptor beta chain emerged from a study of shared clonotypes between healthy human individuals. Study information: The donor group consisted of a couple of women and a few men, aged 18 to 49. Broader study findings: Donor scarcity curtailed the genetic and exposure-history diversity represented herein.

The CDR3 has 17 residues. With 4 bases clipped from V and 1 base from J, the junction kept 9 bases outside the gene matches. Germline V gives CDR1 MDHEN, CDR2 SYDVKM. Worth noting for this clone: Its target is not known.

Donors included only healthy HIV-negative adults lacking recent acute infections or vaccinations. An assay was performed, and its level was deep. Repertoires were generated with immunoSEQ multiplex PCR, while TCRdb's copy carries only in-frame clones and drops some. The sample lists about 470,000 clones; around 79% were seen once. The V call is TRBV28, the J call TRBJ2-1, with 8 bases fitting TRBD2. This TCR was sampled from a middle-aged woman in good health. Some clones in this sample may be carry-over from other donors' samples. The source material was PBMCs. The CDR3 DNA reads TGTGCCAGCAGTTCACCGGGACTAGATTGGTCCTACAATGAGCAGTTCTTC. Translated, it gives CASSSPGLDWSYNEQFF. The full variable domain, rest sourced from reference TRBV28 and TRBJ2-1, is DVKVTQSSRYLVKRTGEKVFLECVQDMDHENMFWYRQDPGLGLRLIYFSYDVKMKEKGDIPEGYSVSREKKERFSLILESASTNQTSMYLCASSSPGLDWSYNEQFFGPGTRLTVL.